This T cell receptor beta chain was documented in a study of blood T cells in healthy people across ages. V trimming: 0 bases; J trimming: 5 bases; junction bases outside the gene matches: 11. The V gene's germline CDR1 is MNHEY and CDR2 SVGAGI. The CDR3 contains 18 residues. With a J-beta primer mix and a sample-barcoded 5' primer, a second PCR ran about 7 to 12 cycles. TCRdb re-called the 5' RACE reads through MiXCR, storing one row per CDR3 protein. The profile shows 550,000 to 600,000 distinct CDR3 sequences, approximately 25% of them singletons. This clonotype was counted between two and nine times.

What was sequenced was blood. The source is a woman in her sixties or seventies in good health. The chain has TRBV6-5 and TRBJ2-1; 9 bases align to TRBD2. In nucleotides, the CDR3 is TGTGCCAGCAGTTACTCGGGTTTAAGCGGGGGGCCAAACAATGAGCAGTTCTTC. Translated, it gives CASSYSGLSGGPNNEQFF.